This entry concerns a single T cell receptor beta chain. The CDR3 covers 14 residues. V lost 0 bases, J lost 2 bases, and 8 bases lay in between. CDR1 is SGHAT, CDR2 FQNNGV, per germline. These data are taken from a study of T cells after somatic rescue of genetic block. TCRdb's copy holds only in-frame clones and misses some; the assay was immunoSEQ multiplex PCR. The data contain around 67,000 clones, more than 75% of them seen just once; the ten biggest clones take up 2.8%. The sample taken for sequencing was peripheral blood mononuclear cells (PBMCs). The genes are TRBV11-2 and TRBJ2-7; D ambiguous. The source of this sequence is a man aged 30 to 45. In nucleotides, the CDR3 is TGTGCCAGCAGCTTAGATCCCTTGACCTACGAGCAGTACTTC. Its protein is CASSLDPLTYEQYF.